Presented here are 21 T cell receptor beta chains from one specimen sequenced in a study of CD8+ T cells in alopecia areata. cDNA serving as the sequencing template came from extracted, reverse transcribed RNA. TCRdb's table, derived via immunoSEQ multiplex PCR, lists solely in-frame clones and lacks some. The sample holds 200,000 to 300,000 clones, and no clone turns up only once. Sorting of pooled cutaneous lymph node cells was based on CD4, CD8alpha, NKG2D, NKG2ACE and other markers. Sequencing used CD4+ T cells sorted from a lymph node. These receptors were taken from a C3H/HeJ mouse with alopecia areata. The strain bears MHC haplotype H2-k.

As regards this clone: Gene names refer to mouse genes. The CDR3 end is not reached by the read, which stops 4 residues before it; the germline J gene fills it in. V is TRBV1 and J is TRBJ2-1; 9 nucleotides align to TRBD2. This CDR3 is built from 15 residues. Per germline, CDR1 NSQYPW and CDR2 LRSPGD (reference sequence). Germline trimming cut 1 base from V and 3 bases from J; bases unmatched to any gene: 1. Partial CDR3 DNA: TGCACCTGCAGTGCAGTGGGACTGGGCTATGCT. It specifies CTCSAVGLGYA. The CDR3 reads in full as CTCSAVGLGYAEQFF.

About this clone itself: Gene names and germline refer to mouse. With the read ending 4 residues before the CDR3 end, the germline J gene is used to fill in that end. Other DNA variants within this sample encode the same CDR3. V is TRBV19 and J is TRBJ2-1; 14 bases are a match to TRBD2. The CDR3 covers 15 residues. The V gene end was trimmed by 6 bases and the J gene end by 6 bases; junction bases not matched to a gene: 5. The germline V gene has CDR1 FNHDT and CDR2 SITEND (reference sequence). The sequenced part of the CDR3 DNA is TGTGCCAGCACCGGGACTGGGGGGGCGCGTGCT. Protein sequence: CASTGTGGARA. The entire CDR3 is CASTGTGGARAEQFF. Complete variable domain (other parts from reference TRBV19 and TRBJ2-1): GGIITQTPKFLIGQEGQKLTLKCQQNFNHDTMYWYRQDSGKGLRLIYYSITENDLQKGDLSEGYDASREKKSSFSLTVTSAQKNEMAVFLCASTGTGGARAEQFFGPGTRLTVL.

A few counts support this clone. The genes are named according to mouse. Coverage ceases 3 residues before the CDR3 finishes, and the germline J gene fills in the end. The same CDR3 also results from other DNA sequences found in this sample. The gene calls are TRBV1 and TRBJ1-6; TRBD1 matches at 11 bases. TRBJ1-6 is an ORF for which the function is uncertain. Trimming took 2 bases from V and 4 from J; bases not matched to a gene: 1. Germline V gene lookup returns CDR1 NSQYPW and CDR2 LRSPGD (reference sequence). This CDR3 region has 16 residues. CDR3 sequence: CTCSARDRGYNSPLYF. CDR3 DNA, as far as it was read: TGCACCTGCAGTGCAAGGGACAGGGGGTATAATTCGCCC.

The table lists this clone with a few counts. All gene names here are mouse names. CDR3 protein: CASSDGTGDSTEVFF. The covered CDR3 bases are TGTGCCAGCAGTGACGGGACAGGGGATAGCACA. The chain joins TRBV13-3 to TRBJ1-1; 10 nucleotides match TRBD1. Read coverage stops 4 residues before the CDR3 terminus; the germline J gene supplies the remainder. Germline V gives CDR1 NNHDY, CDR2 SYVADS. This CDR3 contains 15 residues. J lost 4 bases, V lost 2 bases, and 5 bases had no gene match.

Comments on this clone: The gene symbols are mouse symbols. The read finishes 4 residues shy of the CDR3 end, and the germline J gene is used to complete it. The chain joins TRBV13-2 to TRBJ2-7, with 8 bases lining up with TRBD1. CDR3 length: 13 amino acids. Germline V gene data show CDR1 as NNHNN and CDR2 as SYGAGS (reference sequence). CDR3 DNA (partial): TGTGCCAGCGTCCAGGACAGGGATGAT. Translated: CASVQDRDD. In full, the CDR3 reads CASVQDRDDEQYF.

Worth noting for this clone: The gene names given are mouse names. The CDR3 loop reads CASSDGTGGVNYAEQFF. The sequenced CDR3 bases are TGTGCCAGCAGTGATGGGACTGGGGGGGTCAACTATGCT. The V call is TRBV13-3, the J call TRBJ2-1; 12 bases match TRBD2. The missing CDR3 end, 4 residues past where the read stops, is filled in from the germline J gene. From germline, CDR1 is NNHDY and CDR2 SYVADS. The CDR3 extends over 17 amino acids. V shed 0 bases, J shed 1 base, and the junction held 2 bases outside the gene matches.

The table lists this clone with a few counts. Any gene name here is a mouse gene name. With the read ending 4 residues before the CDR3 end, the germline J gene is used to fill in that end. The chain joins TRBV2 to TRBJ2-2; TRBD1 matches 9 bases. Germline loops: CDR1 LGHNA, CDR2 YSYQKL. The CDR3 spans 16 residues. Unmatched junction bases numbered 3, after V lost 2 bases and J lost 2 bases. CDR3 in amino acids: CASSQSGTGNTGQLYF. CDR3 bases read: TGTGCCAGCAGCCAATCCGGGACAGGGAACACCGGG.

This clone has only a few counts. Gene names are the mouse ones. The read terminates 4 residues before the CDR3 end, so the remaining end is supplied by the germline J gene. Other DNA variants within this sample encode the same CDR3. This rearrangement joins TRBV13-1 to TRBJ2-7; TRBD1 might be the D (5 bases). This CDR3 spans 13 amino acids. Germline V gene sequence: CDR1 NSHNY, CDR2 SYGAGN. Incomplete CDR3 DNA: TGTGCCAGCAGTGATGCCCAGGGATAT. Protein sequence: CASSDAQGY. The whole CDR3 sequence is CASSDAQGYEQYF.

Details on this clone: Gene names follow the mouse nomenclature. The read halts 4 residues ahead of the CDR3 end, with the missing end drawn from the germline J gene. V and J are TRBV13-1 and TRBJ2-7; weak D call: TRBD1 (6 bases). Trimming shortened V by 1 base and J by 0 bases, and 11 bases separated the two germline ends. This CDR3 comprises 15 residues. Germline assignment: CDR1 NSHNY and CDR2 SYGAGN. Partial CDR3 DNA: TGTGCCAGCAGTGATCCCGACAGGAGCTCCTAT. Its translation: CASSDPDRSSY. The whole CDR3 reads CASSDPDRSSYEQYF.

On this clone: The listed genes are named as in mouse. Coverage ceases 4 residues before the CDR3 finishes, and the germline J gene fills in the end. The chain combines TRBV13-3 with TRBJ1-1; the match to TRBD1 covers 9 bases. Trimming cost V 6 bases and J 3 bases; bases outside gene matches: 6. The CDR3 is 14 amino acids. CDR1 NNHDY and CDR2 SYVADS come from the germline V gene. Partial CDR3 DNA: TGTGCCAGCACCCCCGGGACAGGGTACACA. It specifies CASTPGTGYT. The CDR3 as a whole reads CASTPGTGYTEVFF.

This clone occurred a few times. Since a much larger clone is just one base distant, this may be a read error. The gene symbols are mouse symbols. The CDR3 goes on 4 residues after the read ends, and that part is filled in from the germline J gene. Other DNA sequences in the sample encode the same CDR3. The chain joins TRBV13-1 to TRBJ1-1, with TRBD1 as a possible D gene (5 bases). The V and J ends lost 1 base and 1 base respectively, with 5 bases between them. CDR1 is NSHNY, CDR2 SYGAGN, per germline. CDR3 length: 13 residues. CDR3 DNA, as far as it was read: TGTGCCAGCAGTGATCAGGGAAACACA. It translates to CASSDQGNT. The CDR3 in its entirety is CASSDQGNTEVFF.

This clone has only a few counts. The germline and genes are mouse ones. Coverage ceases 4 residues before the CDR3 finishes, and the germline J gene fills in the end. The chain employs TRBV14 and TRBJ2-1, with 7 bases matching TRBD2. The CDR3 extends over 14 amino acids. Germline lookup yields CDR1 SGHDT and CDR2 FRDEAV. V shed 5 bases, J shed 3 bases, and the junction held 5 bases outside the gene matches. The DNA read from the CDR3 is TGTGCCAGCAGGAACTGGGGTGGCTATGCT. Its translation is CASRNWGGYA. The CDR3 in full is CASRNWGGYAEQFF. The entire variable domain, with the rest obtained from reference TRBV14 and TRBJ2-1, is as follows: EAGVTQSPRYAVLQEGQAVSFWCDPISGHDTLYWYQQPRDQGPQLLVYFRDEAVIDNSQLPSDRFSAVRPKGTNSTLKIQSAKQGDTATYLCASRNWGGYAEQFFGPGTRLTVL.

This clone was counted between two and nine times. Mouse gene names and germline throughout. The read halts 4 residues ahead of the CDR3 end, with the missing end drawn from the germline J gene. The rearrangement uses TRBV31 and TRBJ1-1, with D possibly matching TRBD1 (6 bases). The CDR3 length is 14 residues. The V end was cut by 3 bases, the J end by 4 bases, with 15 bases between. Germline lookup yields CDR1 GKSSPN and CDR2 SITVG. The chain's CDR3 is CAWSQDRPLTEVFF. CDR3 DNA (partial): TGTGCCTGGAGCCAAGACAGGCCCCTCACA.

This clone was seen a few times. The gene symbols are mouse symbols. Sequencing ends 4 residues short of the CDR3 end; the germline J gene provides the rest. The chain employs TRBV1 and TRBJ1-1; maybe TRBD1 (5 bases). Trimming took off 5 bases at V and 0 bases at J, with 13 bases between the two ends. This CDR3 has 15 residues. Germline lookup yields CDR1 NSQYPW and CDR2 LRSPGD (reference sequence). The CDR3 reads CTCSPQRQSNTEVFF. The sequenced part of the CDR3 DNA is TGCACCTGCAGTCCCCAAAGACAGTCAAACACA.

In its sample, this clone was seen many times. Gene labels here are mouse ones. The read ends 4 residues early relative to the CDR3; the germline J gene fills the gap. The sample holds other DNA sequences that translate to the same CDR3. This chain joins TRBV13-1 and TRBJ2-7; TRBD1 aligns across 7 bases. The CDR3 has 14 amino acids. The germline CDR1 and CDR2 sequences are NSHNY and SYGAGN. Unmatched junction bases numbered 2, after V lost 2 bases and J lost 0 bases. This CDR3 is CASSDRGSSYEQYF. The CDR3 bases that were read are TGTGCCAGCAGTGACAGGGGGAGCTCCTAT.

Concerning this clone: Mouse gene names and germline throughout. The missing CDR3 end, 4 residues past where the read stops, is filled in from the germline J gene. V gene TRBV17 combines with J gene TRBJ2-1; no definite D call. The CDR3 has 13 residues. V lost 0 bases and J 3 bases, leaving 3 bases between the germline ends. Germline CDR1 and CDR2: MNHDT and YYDKIL. Incomplete CDR3 DNA: TGTGCTAGCAGTAGAGATCTCTATGCT. Protein: CASSRDLYA. The CDR3, in full, reads CASSRDLYAEQFF.

This clone was seen more than once but under ten times. The gene names here belong to mouse. The DNA ends 4 residues before the CDR3 does, and the rest of the CDR3 is filled in from the germline J gene. The chain combines TRBV14 with TRBJ2-2; TRBD1 aligns across 9 bases. The J segment lost 1 base and the V segment lost 6 bases, leaving 4 bases of the junction unmatched. CDR3 length: 15 amino acids. Germline-derived CDR1 and CDR2 are SGHDT and FRDEAV. The CDR3 bases that were read are TGTGCCAGCACCCCGGGACAGGGAAACACCGGG. Its translation: CASTPGQGNTG. The whole CDR3 is CASTPGQGNTGQLYF.

A word on this clone: Germline and genes: mouse. The read comes to an end 4 residues before the CDR3 does, leaving the germline J gene to fill in the end. The rearrangement joins TRBV19 to TRBJ2-1; D is perhaps TRBD1 (6 bases). The CDR3 has 14 amino acids. Germline V gene lookup returns CDR1 FNHDT and CDR2 SITEND (reference sequence). Partial CDR3 DNA: TGTGCCAGCAGTATACGGCAGGGGTGGGCT. Protein product: CASSIRQGWA. The whole CDR3 is CASSIRQGWAEQFF.

A few counts support this clone. Mouse gene names apply. The read gets to within 4 residues of the CDR3 end, and the germline J gene fills in the rest. The same CDR3 can be traced to other DNA sequences in this sample. The chain joins TRBV1 to TRBJ2-2, with 10 bases fitting TRBD2. The germline V gene has CDR1 NSQYPW and CDR2 LRSPGD (reference sequence). V shed 4 bases and J 2 bases; nucleotides not matched to a gene: 1. The CDR3 covers 15 residues. The sequenced CDR3 bases are TGCACCTGCAGTGGGGACTGGGGTAACACCGGG. Translating gives CTCSGDWGNTG. Given in full, the CDR3 is CTCSGDWGNTGQLYF.

Notes on this clone: The genes are named according to mouse. From the germline J gene comes the end of the CDR3, since the read stops 4 residues before it. This sequence joins TRBV19 and TRBJ2-1; TRBD2 aligns across 9 bases. Germline V CDR1 and CDR2: FNHDT, SITEND (reference sequence). The CDR3 has 14 residues. J gave up 6 bases and V 2 bases, and 3 bases lay outside the gene matches. The CDR3 spells CASSMWGGGAEQFF. The sequenced part of the CDR3 DNA is TGTGCCAGCAGTATGTGGGGGGGCGGTGCT.

In the case of this clone: Gene names are mouse gene names. The sequence runs out 4 residues before the end of the CDR3; the remainder is reconstructed from the germline J gene. This sample also contains other DNA sequences that code for the same CDR3. This chain joins TRBV13-2 and TRBJ2-7; TRBD2 agrees at 12 bases. The germline V gene has CDR1 NNHNN and CDR2 SYGAGS (reference sequence). The J segment lost 3 bases and the V segment lost 2 bases, leaving 0 bases of the junction unmatched. The CDR3 is 14 residues long. The covered CDR3 bases are TGTGCCAGCGGTGAGGGACTGGGGGGCTAT. Amino acid sequence: CASGEGLGGY. The whole CDR3 protein is CASGEGLGGYEQYF.